The T cell receptor (beta chain) under discussion was sequenced for a study of blood T cell repertoires in COVID-19. Those who participated ranged in age from 18 to 89 years and resided in 20 to 30 US areas. V trimming: 4 bases; J trimming: 8 bases; junction bases outside the gene matches: 7. Germline V gene lookup returns CDR1 LGHDT and CDR2 YNNKEL (reference sequence). The CDR3 consists of 14 residues. Sequencing was performed with immunoSEQ multiplex PCR; in TCRdb, only in-frame clones are kept and a portion is missing. The sample carries about 220,000 clones, approximately 90% recorded once. The TCR originated in a woman between 40 and 55 years old with acute COVID-19. The chain recombines TRBV3-1 (or the pseudogene TRBV3-2) with TRBJ1-4, with TRBD1 identical over 7 bases. The sequenced material came from PBMCs or T cells enriched from blood (not recorded which). CDR3 sequence reads: CASSPTGQKEKLFF. As DNA, the CDR3 is TGTGCCAGCAGCCCCACGGGACAGAAAGAAAAACTGTTTTTT.